This T cell receptor beta chain came from a study of cytomegalovirus exposure and HLA in healthy donors. Study-wide background: Ancestry clustering placed 70% to 90% of a few hundred genotyped donors in the Caucasian-associated cluster.

Notes on this clone: Its matching antigen is unknown.

Researchers ran the PCR with 60 Vbeta and 13 Jbeta primers. Only in-frame clones appear in the TCRdb table, and some are missing; sequencing was by immunoSEQ multiplex PCR. The table shows approximately 110,000 clones, with approximately 80% occurring only once. Though probably carrying unrecorded immune exposures, donors were nominally healthy at sampling. The CDR3 runs 14 residues. V shed 5 bases and J 4 bases; nucleotides not matched to a gene: 5. Germline loops: CDR1 LNHDA, CDR2 SQIVND (reference sequence). Whole-study findings and limits: For most TCR sequences rarity was the rule, although some public TCRs occurred in many donors. HLA alleles showed associations with 16,951 TCR beta sequences in a later analysis, at a 0.05 false discovery rate.

The sample consisted of PBMCs. This sequence originates from a human donor in good health. This chain uses TRBV19 with TRBJ1-2, with TRBD1 matching 9 bases. CDR3 sequence (DNA): TGTGCCAGTAGTCTGCCGGGACAGGGCTATGGCTACACCTTC. Amino acid sequence: CASSLPGQGYGYTF.